What follows is one TCR beta chain and its context. With a much larger clone just one base away, this may be a read error. Primers used in a second PCR of roughly 7 to 11 cycles were a sample-barcoded 5' primer and a J-beta primer mix. TCRdb reprocessed the 5' RACE reads with MiXCR, giving one entry per CDR3 protein. This sample yields around 870,000 distinct CDR3 sequences, of which 29% are seen a single time; around a sixth belongs to the top ten. The sample originates from a study of blood T cells in healthy people across ages. For the study at large: Template-switching capture recovered about one barcoded beta molecule per two T cells.

Isolated PBMCs totaled at least 6 million in each sample. The trim removed 4 bases at V and 13 bases at J, leaving 10 bases unmatched. CDR1 is MNHEY, CDR2 SMNVEV, per germline (reference sequence). CDR3 size: 14 residues. The receptor comes from a woman over 75 in good health. V and J are TRBV27 and TRBJ2-4; 10 bases match TRBD2. The specimen was blood. The CDR3 protein is CASSCERGGGGQYF. The CDR3 DNA reads as TGTGCCAGCAGTTGCGAGCGGGGGGGCGGTGGGCAGTACTTC.